These T cell receptor beta chains were read from a single sample in a study of HIV-infected patients and healthy controls. TCRdb used MiXCR to reprocess the 5' RACE reads, holding one entry per CDR3 protein. The sample shows some 6,900 distinct CDR3 sequences, approximately 11% of them seen only once. Here the sequenced sample was blood, taken before antiretroviral therapy. The receptors were sampled from an adult with HIV infection. CDR3s include the opening cysteine and the closing phenylalanine or tryptophan. Fields, in order: clone size, V gene, CDR3 length, J gene, D gene, CDR3 protein, CDR3 DNA. The D gene is left open where the match is weak. A row's size may be missing; if present it is once, few, many or a size class.

once	TRBV12-3/TRBV12-4	14	TRBJ1-1	NA	CASSFGGGNTEAFF	TGTGCCAGCAGTTTTGGGGGTGGGAACACTGAAGCTTTCTTT
many	TRBV12-3/TRBV12-4	14	TRBJ1-6	NA	CASSLETTYSPLHF	TGTGCCAGCAGTTTAGAGACGACGTATTCACCCCTCCACTTT
medium-sized	TRBV5-1	11	TRBJ2-7	NA	CASSRGTEQYF	TGCGCCAGCAGCAGGGGTACGGAGCAGTACTTC
few	TRBV7-2	14	TRBJ2-3	TRBD1	CASSPRTGTDTQYF	TGTGCCAGCAGCCCCCGGACAGGGACAGATACGCAGTATTTT
medium-sized	TRBV27	18	TRBJ1-5	TRBD1	CASRPFSQGTGGNQPQHF	TGTGCCAGCAGGCCTTTCTCTCAAGGGACAGGAGGCAATCAGCCCCAGCATTTT
many	TRBV30	14	TRBJ2-7	NA	CAWSVPGAGYEQYF	TGTGCCTGGAGTGTACCGGGGGCAGGGTACGAGCAGTACTTC
medium-sized	TRBV3-1	14	TRBJ2-7	TRBD2	CASRPTSVSYEQYF	TGTGCCAGCAGACCAACTAGCGTTTCCTACGAGCAGTACTTC
many	TRBV18	15	TRBJ1-1	NA	CASSPAGAPNTEAFF	TGTGCCAGCTCACCAGCTGGGGCCCCGAACACTGAAGCTTTCTTT
NA	TRBV29-1	13	TRBJ1-1	NA	CSVQGHPNTEAFF	TGCAGCGTGCAGGGACACCCTAACACTGAAGCTTTCTTT
few	TRBV12-3/TRBV12-4	16	TRBJ2-6	NA	CASSSPRNSGANVLTF	TGTGCCAGCAGTTCCCCCCGAAACTCTGGGGCCAACGTCCTGACTTTC
medium-sized	TRBV7-2	15	TRBJ2-1	NA	CASSQEGTSYNEQFF	TGTGCCAGCAGCCAGGAGGGGACCTCCTACAATGAGCAGTTCTTC
NA	TRBV30	15	TRBJ1-5	NA	CAWSGAGAHGQPQHF	TGTGCCTGGAGTGGGGCAGGGGCGCATGGTCAGCCCCAGCATTTT
medium-sized	TRBV27	13	TRBJ2-3	NA	CASSLLGSDTQYF	TGTGCCAGCAGTTTATTAGGGTCAGATACGCAGTATTTT